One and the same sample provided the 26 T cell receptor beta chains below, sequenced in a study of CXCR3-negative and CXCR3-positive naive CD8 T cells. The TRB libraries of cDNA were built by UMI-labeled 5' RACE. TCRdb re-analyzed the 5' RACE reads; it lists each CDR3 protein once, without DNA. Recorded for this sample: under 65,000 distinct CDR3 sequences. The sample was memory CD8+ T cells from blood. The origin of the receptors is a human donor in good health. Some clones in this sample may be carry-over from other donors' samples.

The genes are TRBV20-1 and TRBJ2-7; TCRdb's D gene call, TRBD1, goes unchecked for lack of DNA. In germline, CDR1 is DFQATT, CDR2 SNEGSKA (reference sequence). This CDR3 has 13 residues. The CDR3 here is CSARPPDIDEQYF.

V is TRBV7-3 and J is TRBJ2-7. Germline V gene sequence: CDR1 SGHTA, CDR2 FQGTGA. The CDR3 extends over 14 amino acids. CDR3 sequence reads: CASSFHPDSHEQYF.

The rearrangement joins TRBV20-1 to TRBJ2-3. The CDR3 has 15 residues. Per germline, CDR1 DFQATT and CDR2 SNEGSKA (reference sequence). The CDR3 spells CSARRDADYTDTQYF.

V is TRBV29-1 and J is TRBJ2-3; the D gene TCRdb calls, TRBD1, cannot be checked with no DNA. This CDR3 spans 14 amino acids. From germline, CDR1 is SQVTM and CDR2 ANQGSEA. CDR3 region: CSVGDRYSTDTQYF.

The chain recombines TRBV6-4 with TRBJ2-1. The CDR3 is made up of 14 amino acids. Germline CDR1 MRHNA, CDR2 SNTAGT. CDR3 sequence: CASSDRPEVGEQFF.

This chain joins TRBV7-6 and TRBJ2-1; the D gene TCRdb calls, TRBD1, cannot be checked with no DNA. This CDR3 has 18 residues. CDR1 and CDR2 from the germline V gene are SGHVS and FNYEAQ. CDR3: CASSLAEVGRGSRNEQFF. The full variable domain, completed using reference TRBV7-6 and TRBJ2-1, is GAGVSQSPRYKVTKRGQDVALRCDPISGHVSLYWYRQALGQGPEFLTYFNYEAQQDKSGLPNDRFSAERPEGSISTLTIQRTEQRDSAMYRCASSLAEVGRGSRNEQFFGPGTRLTVL.

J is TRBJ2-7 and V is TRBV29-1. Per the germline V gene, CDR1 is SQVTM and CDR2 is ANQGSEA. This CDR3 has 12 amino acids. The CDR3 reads CSVASSSYEQYF.

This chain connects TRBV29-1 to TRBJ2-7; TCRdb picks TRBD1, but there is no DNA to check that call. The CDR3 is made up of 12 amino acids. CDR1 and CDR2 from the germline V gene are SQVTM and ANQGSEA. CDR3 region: CSVGDSSYEQYF.

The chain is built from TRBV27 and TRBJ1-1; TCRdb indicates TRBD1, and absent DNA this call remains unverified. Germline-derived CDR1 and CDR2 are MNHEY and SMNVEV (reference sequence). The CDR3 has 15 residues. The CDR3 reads CASSSPDRGNTEAFF.

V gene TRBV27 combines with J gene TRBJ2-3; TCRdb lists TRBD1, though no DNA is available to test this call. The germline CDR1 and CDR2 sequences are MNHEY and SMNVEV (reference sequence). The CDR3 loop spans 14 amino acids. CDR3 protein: CASSLYGASDTQYF.

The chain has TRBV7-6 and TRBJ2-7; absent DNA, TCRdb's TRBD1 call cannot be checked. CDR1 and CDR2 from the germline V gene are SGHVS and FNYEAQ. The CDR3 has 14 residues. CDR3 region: CASSPGLSSYEQYF.

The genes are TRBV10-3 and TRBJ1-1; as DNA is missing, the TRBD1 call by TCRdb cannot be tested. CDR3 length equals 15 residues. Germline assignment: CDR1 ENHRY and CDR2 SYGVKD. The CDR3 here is CAISESRQGGTEAFF.

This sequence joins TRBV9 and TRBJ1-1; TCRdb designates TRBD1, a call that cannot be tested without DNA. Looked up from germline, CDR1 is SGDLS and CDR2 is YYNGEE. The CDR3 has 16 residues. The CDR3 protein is CASSDGTDDLNTEAFF.

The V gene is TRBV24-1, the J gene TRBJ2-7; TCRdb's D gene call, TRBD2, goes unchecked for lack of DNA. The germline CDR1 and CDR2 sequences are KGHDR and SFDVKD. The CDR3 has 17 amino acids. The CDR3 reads CATSDSANGLAGNEQYF.

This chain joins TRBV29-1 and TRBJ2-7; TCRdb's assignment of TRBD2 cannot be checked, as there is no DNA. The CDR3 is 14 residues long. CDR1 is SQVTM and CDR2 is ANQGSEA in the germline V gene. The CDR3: CSVEDRGGYYEQYF.

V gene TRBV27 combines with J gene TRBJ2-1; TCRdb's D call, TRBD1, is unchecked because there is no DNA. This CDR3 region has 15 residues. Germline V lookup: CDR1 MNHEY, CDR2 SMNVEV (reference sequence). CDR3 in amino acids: CASSLTPAPGGEQFF.

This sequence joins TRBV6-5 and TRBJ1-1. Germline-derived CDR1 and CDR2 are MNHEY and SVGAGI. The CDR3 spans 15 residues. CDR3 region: CASSYSGGRNTEAFF.

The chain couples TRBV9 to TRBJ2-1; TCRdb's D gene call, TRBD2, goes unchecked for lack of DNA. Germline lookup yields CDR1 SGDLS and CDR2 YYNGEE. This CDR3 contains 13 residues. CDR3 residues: CASNGAGGHEQFF.

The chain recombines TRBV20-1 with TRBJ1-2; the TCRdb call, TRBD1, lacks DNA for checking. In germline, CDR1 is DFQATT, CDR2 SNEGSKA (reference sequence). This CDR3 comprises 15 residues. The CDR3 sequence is CSAREEDRELYGYTF.

The CDR3 loop is CASSDRDYSYEQYF. V and J are TRBV2 and TRBJ2-7; TCRdb lists TRBD2, though no DNA is available to test this call. Germline V lookup: CDR1 SNHLY, CDR2 FYNNEI. The CDR3 is made up of 14 amino acids.

The CDR3 reads CASSGLNQPQHF. The chain has TRBV6-2 or TRBV6-3 and TRBJ1-5. In germline, CDR1 is MNHEY, CDR2 SVGEGT. There are 12 residues in the CDR3.

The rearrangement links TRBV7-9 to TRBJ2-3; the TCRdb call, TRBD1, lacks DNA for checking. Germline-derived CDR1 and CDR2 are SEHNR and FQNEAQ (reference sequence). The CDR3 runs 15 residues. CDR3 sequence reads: CASSSDSGGADTQYF.

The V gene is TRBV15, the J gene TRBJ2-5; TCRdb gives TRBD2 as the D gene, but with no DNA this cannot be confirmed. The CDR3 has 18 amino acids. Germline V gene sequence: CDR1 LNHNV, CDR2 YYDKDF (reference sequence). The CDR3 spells CATSRGVSSGTTGETQYF.

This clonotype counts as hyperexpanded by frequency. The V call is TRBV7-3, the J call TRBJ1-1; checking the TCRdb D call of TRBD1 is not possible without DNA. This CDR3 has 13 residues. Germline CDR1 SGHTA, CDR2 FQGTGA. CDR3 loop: CASSWTGNTEAFF.

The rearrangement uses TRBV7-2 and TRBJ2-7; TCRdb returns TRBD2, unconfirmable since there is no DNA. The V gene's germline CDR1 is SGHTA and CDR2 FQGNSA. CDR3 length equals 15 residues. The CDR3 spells CASSSRGSGWNEQYF.

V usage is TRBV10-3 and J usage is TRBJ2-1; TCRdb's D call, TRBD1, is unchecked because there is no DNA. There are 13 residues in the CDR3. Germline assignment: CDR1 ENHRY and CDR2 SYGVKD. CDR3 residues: CAIRDRTYNEQFF.